This T cell receptor (beta chain) was documented in a study of shared clonotypes between healthy human individuals. Concerning this clone: The target antigen is unknown.

Study results and caveats: Estimated richness was generally greater in naive than memory subsets. The expectation was that sequencing depth would affect clonotype sharing among donors.

Naive CD8 cells were CD45RO-negative, positively selected for CCR7, excluding terminally differentiated effector memory CD45RA+ cells. CDR1 is SGHTA, CDR2 FQGNSA, per germline. This CDR3 is built from 18 residues. V shed 5 bases, J shed 5 bases, and the junction held 14 bases outside the gene matches. Replicate PCRs run on sorted subsets employed roughly 190 ng DNA, around 27,000 T cell genomes. Clones were read by immunoSEQ multiplex PCR, and TCRdb kept only the in-frame ones, dropping some. The sample gives around 560,000 clones, approximately 95% of which show up once; over 0.095% is in the top ten.

The sequencing sample was made of naive CD8+ T cells sorted from blood. This TCR was recovered from a woman aged 25 to 39 in good health. The chain uses TRBV7-2 and TRBJ2-1; 11 nucleotides match TRBD2. CDR3 amino acids: CASSVGLADNGFHNEQFF. For the CDR3, the DNA is TGTGCCAGCAGCGTGGGACTAGCGGATAACGGTTTTCACAATGAGCAGTTCTTC.